This T cell receptor (beta chain) was obtained from a study of OX40 agonist ivuxolimab in advanced cancers. About the research overall: Hepatocellular carcinoma, melanoma, renal cell or head and neck cancer was diagnosed in the dose-escalation patients. There were three patients with partial responses, one having hepatocellular carcinoma and two cutaneous melanoma.

Using immunoSEQ multiplex PCR, the repertoire was profiled, and TCRdb retains in-frame clones only, with some absent. The sample contains fewer than 55,000 clones, 84% of which appear only once. The CDR3 extends over 13 amino acids. V lost 5 bases to trimming and J lost 7 bases, with 15 bases between them. CDR1 and CDR2 (germline): SEHNR, FQNEAQ (reference sequence). This clone was picked up a small number of times. The TCR was taken from an adult with an advanced solid tumor such as melanoma, head and neck, liver or kidney cancer. The sample here was CD4+ or CD8+ T cells sorted from blood, taken in a trial of the OX40 agonist ivuxolimab. This rearrangement joins TRBV7-9 to TRBJ2-7; tentatively, D is TRBD2 (5 bases). The CDR3 DNA follows: TGTGCCAGCAGCCTCCGCCCATTAGCGGAGCAGTACTTC. Protein sequence: CASSLRPLAEQYF.